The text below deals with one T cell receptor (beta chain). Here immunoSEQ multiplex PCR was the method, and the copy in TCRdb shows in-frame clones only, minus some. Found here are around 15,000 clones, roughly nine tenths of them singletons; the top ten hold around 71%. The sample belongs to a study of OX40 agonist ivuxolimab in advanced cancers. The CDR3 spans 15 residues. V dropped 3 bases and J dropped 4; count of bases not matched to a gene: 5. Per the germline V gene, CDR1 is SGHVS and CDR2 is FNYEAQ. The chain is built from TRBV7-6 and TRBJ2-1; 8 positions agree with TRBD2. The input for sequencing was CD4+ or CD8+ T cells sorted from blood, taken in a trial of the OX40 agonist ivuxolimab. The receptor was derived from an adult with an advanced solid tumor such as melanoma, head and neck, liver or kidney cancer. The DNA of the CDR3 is TGTGCCAGCAGCTTTGGGGCGGGGGGTTACAATGAGCAGTTCTTC. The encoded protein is CASSFGAGGYNEQFF.